This T cell receptor beta chain was identified in a study of blood T cells in healthy people across ages. The authors ran a second PCR of about 6 to 11 cycles using a sample-barcoded 5' primer and a J-beta primer mix. A template-switch adaptor with 12 random nucleotides tagged each cDNA molecule. TCRdb re-called the 5' RACE reads with MiXCR, one entry per CDR3 protein. Here the sample spans hundreds of thousands of distinct CDR3 sequences, about 42% being singletons. The V end lost 6 bases, the J end lost 7 bases, and 12 bases lay between the germline ends. Germline lookup yields CDR1 MNHNY and CDR2 SVGAGI (reference sequence). The CDR3 sequence is 12 residues long. Healthy Caucasians from Russia aged roughly 6 to 95 served as donors. For every donor, a draw yielded 9.5 to 10 milliliters of peripheral blood.

J is TRBJ2-5 and V is TRBV6-6; a possible D gene is TRBD2 (7 bases). Input material: blood. This clonotype was obtained from a man aged 55 to 69 in good health. CDR3 nucleotide sequence: TGTGCCAGCAGCGGGGGGCTGGTGACCCAGTACTTC. This translates into CASSGGLVTQYF.